This TCR beta chain is from a study of CD8 T cells in Susac syndrome. Comments on this clonotype: The antigen is not known.

Reverse transcription used roughly 0.5 to 1 ug RNA and random hexamers. Coverage of TCR beta CDR3 amplification by immunoSEQ multiplex PCR extended to 54 Vbeta and 13 Jbeta. TCRdb fed the immunoSEQ multiplex PCR reads into MiXCR, producing one record per CDR3 protein. The data show roughly 120,000 distinct CDR3 sequences, about 93% seen once. Broader study findings: It was acknowledged in the study that its TCR sequencing and HLA analysis involved a relatively small number of individuals.

TCR beta sequences were obtained from blood CD8+ and CD4+ T cells. FACS enriched CD8+ TEMRA cells, while bulk CD8+ and CD4+ were negatively isolated. The germline CDR1 and CDR2 sequences are MNHEY and SVGAGI. V was cut by 6 bases and J by 2 bases, with 14 bases left in between. This CDR3 is built from 15 residues. V gene TRBV6-5 combines with J gene TRBJ1-3; D gene ambiguous. This sequence originates from a human donor in good health. The source material was CD4+ T cells from PBMCs. The CDR3 spells CASSRGYITGNTIYF. CDR3 bases: TGTGCCAGCAGCCGTGGGTATATTACTGGAAACACCATATATTTT.